The 22 T cell receptor beta chains in this list originate from one sample, sequenced in a study of cytomegalovirus exposure and HLA in healthy donors. The study ran its PCR with 60 Vbeta and 13 Jbeta primers. Assay used: immunoSEQ multiplex PCR; TCRdb lists only in-frame clones, some missing. This table has 150,000 to 180,000 clones, more than 60% appearing once. The sequenced sample was PBMCs. The receptors were gathered from a woman in her 40s in good health and CMV-seronegative.

The rearrangement uses TRBV27 and TRBJ2-4; 7 nucleotides agree with TRBD2. J was trimmed by 5 bases and V by 8 bases; bases with no gene match: 15. The CDR3 length is 16 residues. Germline assignment: CDR1 MNHEY and CDR2 SMNVEV (reference sequence). Here the CDR3 DNA reads TGTGCCAGCGGGGGGGACCCTTGGGACTCCGAAAACATTCAGTACTTC. Protein: CASGGDPWDSENIQYF.

This clone was seen a handful of times. V gene TRBV6-1 combines with J gene TRBJ1-1, with D uncertain. Trimming took 3 bases from V and 9 from J, leaving 14 bases between them. CDR1 and CDR2 (germline): MNHNS, SASEGT. This CDR3 is 13 amino acids long. The CDR3 loop reads CASSDQEGTKAFF. The CDR3 coding sequence is TGTGCCAGCAGTGATCAGGAGGGTACGAAAGCTTTCTTT.

In its sample, this clone was seen a few times. This chain joins TRBV11-3 and TRBJ1-1; tentatively, D is TRBD1 (6 bases). The CDR3 has 15 residues. Looked up from germline, CDR1 is SGHNT and CDR2 is YENEEA. V dropped 4 bases and J dropped 0 bases, with 12 bases sitting between them. CDR3 coding DNA: TGTGCCAGCAGCTGGACGCAGGGGTTGAACACTGAAGCTTTCTTT. This translates into CASSWTQGLNTEAFF.

The chain joins TRBV5-1 to TRBJ2-1, with 9 bases matching TRBD2. The germline CDR1 and CDR2 sequences are SGHRS and YFSETQ. This CDR3 has 15 residues. The V and J ends lost 5 bases and 7 bases, in that order; junction bases with no gene match: 10. The chain's CDR3 is CASRVNSGSMNEQFF. The CDR3, as DNA: TGCGCCAGCAGGGTCAATAGCGGGAGTATGAATGAGCAGTTCTTC.

J is TRBJ1-5 and V is TRBV6-1, with 8 bases identical to TRBD1. V dropped 6 bases and J dropped 7; count of bases not matched to a gene: 11. The CDR3 length is 15 residues. Germline lookup yields CDR1 MNHNS and CDR2 SASEGT. Here the CDR3 reads CASSVDRGYEQPQHF. Written as DNA, the CDR3 is TGTGCCAGCAGCGTCGACAGGGGCTATGAGCAGCCCCAGCATTTT.

The sample holds one count of this clone. V gene TRBV5-8 combines with J gene TRBJ2-2; 9 bases map to TRBD1. The CDR3 runs to 15 residues. Unmatched junction bases numbered 5, after V lost 7 bases and J lost 1 base. From germline, CDR1 is SGHTS and CDR2 YDEGEE. The chain's CDR3 is CASFRGQGNTGELFF. As DNA, the CDR3 is TGTGCCAGCTTTCGGGGACAGGGGAACACCGGGGAGCTGTTTTTT.

The chain combines TRBV5-1 with TRBJ2-6; D might be TRBD1 (6 bases). Germline assignment: CDR1 SGHRS and CDR2 YFSETQ. The V and J ends lost 3 bases and 1 base respectively, with 17 bases between them. The CDR3 spans 18 residues. The CDR3: CASSWTGTHESGANVLTF. The CDR3, as DNA: TGCGCCAGCAGCTGGACCGGGACACATGAGTCTGGGGCCAACGTCCTGACTTTC.

This clone was observed once. This sequence joins TRBV27 and TRBJ2-2, with D maybe TRBD2 (5 bases). V was cut by 6 bases and J by 5 bases, with 10 bases left in between. Germline V gene lookup returns CDR1 MNHEY and CDR2 SMNVEV (reference sequence). This CDR3 spans 13 amino acids. CDR3 sequence: CASSRGLTGELFF. In nucleotides, the CDR3 is TGTGCCAGCAGCCGGGGTTTAACCGGGGAGCTGTTTTTT.

This clone was seen once. J is TRBJ1-2 and V is TRBV6-1; 7 bases map to TRBD1. The CDR3 is made up of 13 amino acids. Looked up from germline, CDR1 is MNHNS and CDR2 is SASEGT. V lost 7 bases, J lost 5 bases, and 7 bases stayed unmatched. CDR3 nucleotides: TGTGCCAGCACCGACGGACAGGCGTATGGCTACACCTTC. This gives the protein CASTDGQAYGYTF.

The chain employs TRBV5-1 and TRBJ1-3; D unresolved. The CDR3 has 15 residues. V lost 0 bases and J 0 bases, leaving 7 bases between the germline ends. From germline, CDR1 is SGHRS and CDR2 YFSETQ. For the CDR3, the DNA is TGCGCCAGCAGCTTGGTTCAGTCCTCTGGAAACACCATATATTTT. This gives the protein CASSLVQSSGNTIYF.

This clone was recorded a few times. The chain joins TRBV28 to TRBJ2-7; 9 bases align to TRBD1. V trimming: 5 bases; J trimming: 1 base; junction bases outside the gene matches: 6. The CDR3 spans 15 residues. Germline CDR1 reads MDHEN; CDR2 reads SYDVKM. The CDR3 bases are TGTGCCAGCAGTAGGACAGGGGTCGCTTCCTACGAGCAGTACTTC. This codes for CASSRTGVASYEQYF.

The V call is TRBV5-1, the J call TRBJ1-1; D perhaps matches TRBD1 (5 bases). This CDR3 comprises 14 residues. CDR1 and CDR2 from the germline V gene are SGHRS and YFSETQ. V dropped 1 base and J dropped 0 bases, with 7 bases sitting between them. CDR3 coding DNA: TGCGCCAGCAGCTTGACAGGTATGAACACTGAAGCTTTCTTT. Amino acid sequence: CASSLTGMNTEAFF.

V usage is TRBV7-8 and J usage is TRBJ2-1; D is possibly TRBD1 (6 bases). Germline lookup yields CDR1 SGHVS and CDR2 FQNEAQ. The CDR3 length is 16 residues. Trimming pared 5 bases from V and 5 bases from J, leaving 19 bases between. The CDR3 is CASSPRDILPNNEQFF. CDR3 sequence (DNA): TGTGCCAGCAGCCCCCGGGACATCCTCCCGAACAATGAGCAGTTCTTC.

This chain joins TRBV5-1 and TRBJ2-5; 9 nucleotides match TRBD2. Germline assignment: CDR1 SGHRS and CDR2 YFSETQ. Losses at the gene ends were 3 bases for V and 4 bases for J; bases not matched to a gene: 4. The CDR3 loop spans 14 amino acids. Here the CDR3 reads CASSYYSGGETQYF. The CDR3, as DNA: TGCGCCAGCAGCTACTATAGCGGGGGAGAGACCCAGTACTTC.

The chain uses TRBV6-5 and TRBJ1-1; 7 bases map to TRBD1. Germline CDR1 reads MNHEY; CDR2 reads SVGAGI. The trim removed 6 bases at V and 1 base at J, leaving 5 bases unmatched. This CDR3 is 14 amino acids long. CDR3: CASSQGGWNTEAFF. As DNA, the CDR3 is TGTGCCAGCAGCCAGGGGGGATGGAACACTGAAGCTTTCTTT.

The chain employs TRBV11-3 and TRBJ2-1; the match to TRBD2 covers 8 bases. This CDR3 comprises 18 residues. CDR1 and CDR2 (germline): SGHNT, YENEEA. V was pared by 3 bases and J by 0 bases, with 10 bases of the junction left unmatched. CDR3 sequence reads: CASSFREGLTSSYNEQFF. DNA for the CDR3: TGTGCCAGCAGCTTCCGGGAGGGCCTCACGAGCTCCTACAATGAGCAGTTCTTC.

The J gene is TRBJ2-7, the V gene TRBV7-9; a weak D match, TRBD1 (6 bases). CDR3 size: 17 residues. Germline CDR1 reads SEHNR; CDR2 reads FQNEAQ (reference sequence). V lost 1 base, J lost 3 bases, and 19 bases lay in between. In DNA, the CDR3 is TGTGCCAGCAGCTTAGGGGCGACTGGGGACATTTTCTACGAGCAGTACTTC. This gives the protein CASSLGATGDIFYEQYF.

There are a few counts of this clone. This chain links TRBV9 with TRBJ1-1; unclear D gene. Trimming shortened V by 0 bases and J by 3 bases, and 6 bases separated the two germline ends. Germline V gene sequence: CDR1 SGDLS, CDR2 YYNGEE. The CDR3 has 13 amino acids. The CDR3 reads CASSVVEYTEAFF. In nucleotides, the CDR3 is TGTGCCAGCAGCGTAGTCGAGTACACTGAAGCTTTCTTT.

This clone came up once. The chain carries TRBV2 and TRBJ2-7; 7 nucleotides line up with TRBD1. The length of the CDR3 is 11 residues. Germline V gene sequence: CDR1 SNHLY, CDR2 FYNNEI. CDR3 loop: CAGGQTYEQYF. As DNA, the CDR3 is TGTGCAGGGGGACAGACCTACGAGCAGTACTTC.

The V call is TRBV5-1, the J call TRBJ2-7; D perhaps matches TRBD2 (6 bases). The CDR3 has 17 amino acids. Germline V gene data show CDR1 as SGHRS and CDR2 as YFSETQ. V lost 3 bases and J 5 bases, leaving 24 bases between the germline ends. This chain's CDR3 is CASSSYPRRALGDEQYF. In nucleotides, the CDR3 is TGCGCCAGCAGCTCATATCCGAGGAGGGCGCTTGGGGACGAGCAGTACTTC.

The chain joins TRBV19 to TRBJ1-2; the D gene is possibly TRBD1 (6 bases). Deletions cut 8 bases from V and 0 bases from J, with 13 bases between. Per germline, CDR1 LNHDA and CDR2 SQIVND (reference sequence). The CDR3 extends over 14 amino acids. CDR3 coding DNA: TGTGCCAGTTCGACAGGCTCAGCTAACTATGGCTACACCTTC. Translation gives CASSTGSANYGYTF.

The rearrangement uses TRBV5-1 and TRBJ1-6; TRBD1 agrees at 9 bases. The CDR3 has 15 residues. With 4 bases clipped from V and 7 bases from J, the junction kept 6 bases outside the gene matches. The germline gives CDR1 SGHRS, CDR2 YFSETQ. The CDR3 DNA sequence: TGCGCCAGCAGCCTAGGGACAGGGAGAAATTCACCCCTCCACTTT. Encoded protein: CASSLGTGRNSPLHF.